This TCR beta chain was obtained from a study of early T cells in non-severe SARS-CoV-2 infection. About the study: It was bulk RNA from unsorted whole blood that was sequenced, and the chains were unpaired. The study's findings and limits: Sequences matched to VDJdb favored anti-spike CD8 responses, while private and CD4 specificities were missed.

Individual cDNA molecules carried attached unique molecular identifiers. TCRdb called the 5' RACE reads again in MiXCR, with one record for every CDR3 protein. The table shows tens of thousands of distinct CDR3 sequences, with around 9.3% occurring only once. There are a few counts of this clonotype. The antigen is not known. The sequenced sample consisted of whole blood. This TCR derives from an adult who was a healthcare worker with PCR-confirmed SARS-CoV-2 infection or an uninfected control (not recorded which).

As DNA, the CDR3 is TGCAGCGTTGAAGAAAGCGGGGGCGGGGATACGCAGTATTTT. Translation: CSVEESGGGDTQYF. The chain joins TRBV29-1 to TRBJ2-3, with 8 bases identical to TRBD2. Germline trimming cut 0 bases from V and 6 bases from J; bases unmatched to any gene: 5. The CDR3 sequence is 14 residues long. Looked up from germline, CDR1 is SQVTM and CDR2 is ANQGSEA.